The clone carrying this T cell receptor beta chain was seen repeatedly, ten times or more. The antigen remains undetermined. This CDR3 comprises 12 residues. Trimming took off 1 base at V and 4 bases at J, with 5 bases between the two ends. The V gene's germline CDR1 is SGHRS and CDR2 YFSETQ. One entry per CDR3 protein, called by TCRdb with MiXCR from the 5' RACE reads. This sample has approximately 50,000 distinct CDR3 sequences, with roughly a tenth found just once. This entry is derived from a study of T-cell memory formation after mild COVID-19. Study-wide context: There were largely donor-specific TCR clusters.

Study-wide points: Memory sampled before infection contained some responding clones, suggesting cross-reactive memory joined. CD4/CD8 balance characterized clones contracting day 15 to 85, and CD4+ skew characterized later expanders. Mostly located in CM and EM were contracting CD4+ clones, with contracting CD8+ clones located in EMRA.

Sequenced: PBMCs or a T cell subset sorted from them (not recorded which). This sequence was found in an adult woman who had mild COVID-19 (a few samples of this study predate the infection). Cell type and time point are not known. The rearrangement uses TRBV5-1 and TRBJ2-5; D not certain. CDR3 DNA sequence: TGCGCCAGCAGCTTGAGTTCAGAGACCCAGTACTTC. It specifies CASSLSSETQYF.